Here is one T cell receptor beta chain with its context. These data come from a study of PD-L1 blockade in urothelial cancer. As for time point: pretreatment peripheral blood. TCRdb keeps only in-frame clones here, not all; method: immunoSEQ multiplex PCR. The sample holds fewer than 65,000 clones, roughly 77% seen once. This CDR3 has 16 amino acids. V was clipped by 1 base and J by 5 bases, with 15 bases between them. Germline CDR1 MGHDK, CDR2 SYGVNS. The input for sequencing was PBMCs, taken around atezolizumab (anti-PD-L1) treatment. This chain uses TRBV25-1 with TRBJ2-1; D may be TRBD2 (6 bases). This sequence was found in a man aged 70 or older with urothelial cancer. As DNA, the CDR3 is TGTGCCAGCAGTGAATCCGGTAGCGGAAAAGACAATGAGCAGTTCTTC. Encoded protein: CASSESGSGKDNEQFF.